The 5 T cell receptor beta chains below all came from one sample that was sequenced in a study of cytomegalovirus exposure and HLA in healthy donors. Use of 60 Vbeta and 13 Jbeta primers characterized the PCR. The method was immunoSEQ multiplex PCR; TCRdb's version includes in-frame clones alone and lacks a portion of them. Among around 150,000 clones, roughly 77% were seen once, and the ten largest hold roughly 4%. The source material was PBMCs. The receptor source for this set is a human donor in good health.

Here the CDR3 reads CASSWAAFYGYTF. The CDR3 nucleotides are TGTGCCAGCAGCTGGGCCGCTTTCTATGGCTACACCTTC. The rearrangement uses TRBV5-5 and TRBJ1-2; D is unclear. Looked up from germline, CDR1 is SGHKS and CDR2 is YYEKEE (reference sequence). Trimming took 3 bases from V and 4 from J, leaving 10 bases between them. The CDR3 covers 13 residues.

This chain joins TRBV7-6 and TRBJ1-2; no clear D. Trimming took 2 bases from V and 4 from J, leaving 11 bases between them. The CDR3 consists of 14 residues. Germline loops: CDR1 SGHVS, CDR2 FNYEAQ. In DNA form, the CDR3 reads TGTGCCAGCAGCTTAAGTCGGGAGGGCTATGGCTACACCTTC. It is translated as CASSLSREGYGYTF.

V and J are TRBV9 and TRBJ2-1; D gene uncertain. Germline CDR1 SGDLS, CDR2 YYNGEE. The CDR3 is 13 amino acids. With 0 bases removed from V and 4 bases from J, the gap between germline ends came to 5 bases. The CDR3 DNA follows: TGTGCCAGCAGCGTAGTGGAGTACAATGAGCAGTTCTTC. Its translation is CASSVVEYNEQFF.

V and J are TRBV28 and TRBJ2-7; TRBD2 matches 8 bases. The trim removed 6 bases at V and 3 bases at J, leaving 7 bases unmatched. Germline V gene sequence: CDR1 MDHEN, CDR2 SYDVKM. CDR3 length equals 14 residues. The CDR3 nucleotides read TGTGCCAGCAGAGGGGCGGGGGGTTTCTACGAGCAGTACTTC. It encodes CASRGAGGFYEQYF.

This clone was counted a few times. CDR3 amino acids: CASLKGDHEQYF. CDR3 DNA sequence: TGTGCCAGTCTCAAGGGGGACCATGAGCAGTACTTC. The V call is TRBV14, the J call TRBJ2-7; tentative D call: TRBD1 (6 bases). The V gene lost 9 bases and the J gene lost 7 bases, with 16 bases spanning the gap. This CDR3 is 12 amino acids long. Germline CDR1 reads SGHDN; CDR2 reads FVKESK.